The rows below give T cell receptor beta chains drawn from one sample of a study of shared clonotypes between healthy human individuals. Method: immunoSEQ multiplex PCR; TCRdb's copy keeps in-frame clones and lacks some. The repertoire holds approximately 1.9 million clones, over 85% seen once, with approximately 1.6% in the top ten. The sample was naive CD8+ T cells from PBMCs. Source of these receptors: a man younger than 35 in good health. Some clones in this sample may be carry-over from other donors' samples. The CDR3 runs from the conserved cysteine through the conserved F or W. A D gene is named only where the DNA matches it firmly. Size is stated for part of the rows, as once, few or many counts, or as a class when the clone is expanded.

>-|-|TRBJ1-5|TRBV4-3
CASSQAESPWARGGNQPQHF
TGCGCCAGCAGCCAAGCGGAGTCCCCATGGGCCAGAGGGGGCAATCAGCCCCAGCATTTT
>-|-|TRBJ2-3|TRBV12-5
CASGTGFKADTQYF
TGTGCTAGTGGTACCGGGTTCAAGGCAGATACGCAGTATTTT
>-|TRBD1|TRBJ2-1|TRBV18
CASSMDRGINEQFF
TGTGCCAGCTCCATGGACAGGGGCATAAATGAGCAGTTCTTC
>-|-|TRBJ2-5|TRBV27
CASSPGLSGETQYF
TGTGCCAGCAGTCCCGGCTTGAGTGGGGAGACCCAGTACTTC
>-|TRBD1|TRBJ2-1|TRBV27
CASSLGQVNYNEQFF
TGTGCCAGCAGTTTGGGACAGGTCAACTACAATGAGCAGTTCTTC
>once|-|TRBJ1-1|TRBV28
CASSLSRGQTEAFF
TGTGCCAGCAGTTTAAGCCGGGGGCAGACTGAAGCTTTCTTT
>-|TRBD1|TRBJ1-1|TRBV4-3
CASSRQGGDTEAFF
TGCGCCAGCAGTCGACAGGGAGGGGACACTGAAGCTTTCTTT
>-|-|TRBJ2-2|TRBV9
CASSVAKFTGNTGELFF
TGTGCCAGCAGCGTAGCTAAATTTACAGGAAACACCGGGGAGCTGTTTTTT
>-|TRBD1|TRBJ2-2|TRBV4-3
CASSPDGTGGTTGELFF
TGCGCCAGCAGCCCCGACGGGACAGGGGGCACCACCGGGGAGCTGTTTTTT
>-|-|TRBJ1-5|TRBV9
CASSGGRTHQPQHF
TGTGCCAGCAGCGGAGGGAGGACTCATCAGCCCCAGCATTTT
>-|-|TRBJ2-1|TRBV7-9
CASSSWRDHNEQFF
TGTGCCAGCAGCTCCTGGAGGGACCACAATGAGCAGTTCTTC
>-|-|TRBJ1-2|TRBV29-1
CSVWTEAGYTF
TGCAGCGTATGGACAGAAGCTGGCTACACCTTC
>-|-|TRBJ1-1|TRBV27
CASSLRGRASAEAFF
TGTGCCAGCAGTTTAAGGGGCAGGGCGTCCGCTGAAGCTTTCTTT
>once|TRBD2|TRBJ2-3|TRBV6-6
CASRESGSVADTQYF
TGTGCCAGCAGGGAAAGCGGGAGCGTCGCAGATACGCAGTATTTT
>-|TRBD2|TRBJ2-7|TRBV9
CASSVGLAGTYEQYF
TGTGCCAGCAGCGTAGGTCTAGCGGGAACCTACGAGCAGTACTTC
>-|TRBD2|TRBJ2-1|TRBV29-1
CSVPGLAGFEQFF
TGCAGCGTACCGGGACTAGCGGGATTTGAGCAGTTCTTC
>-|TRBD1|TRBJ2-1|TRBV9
CASSAGTGILNEQFF
TGTGCCAGCAGCGCCGGGACAGGGATCTTGAATGAGCAGTTCTTC
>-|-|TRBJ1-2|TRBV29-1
CSALPEGGWNGYTF
TGCAGCGCCCTACCGGAGGGGGGTTGGAATGGCTACACCTTC
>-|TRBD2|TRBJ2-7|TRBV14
CASSQLAGSWGGEQYF
TGTGCCAGCAGCCAACTTGCTGGCTCCTGGGGGGGCGAGCAGTACTTC
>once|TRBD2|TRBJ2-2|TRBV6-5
CASSSGTFTGELFF
TGTGCCAGCAGCAGCGGGACCTTCACCGGGGAGCTGTTTTTT
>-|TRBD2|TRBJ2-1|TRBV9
CASSVGWTGGPGNEQFF
TGTGCCAGCAGCGTAGGATGGACGGGAGGGCCAGGGAATGAGCAGTTCTTC
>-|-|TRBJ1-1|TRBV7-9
CASSFGVGMNTEAFF
TGTGCCAGCAGCTTTGGGGTAGGGATGAACACTGAAGCTTTCTTT
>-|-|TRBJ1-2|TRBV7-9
CASSLGGYTF
TGTGCCAGCAGCTTAGGGGGCTACACCTTC
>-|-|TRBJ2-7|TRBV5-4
CASSRTLPYEQYF
TGTGCCAGCAGCAGAACGCTTCCCTACGAGCAGTACTTC
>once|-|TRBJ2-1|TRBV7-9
CASNQRTNGGEQFF
TGTGCCAGCAACCAACGGACAAATGGGGGTGAGCAGTTCTTC
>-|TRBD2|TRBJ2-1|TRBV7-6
CASSLAAREPYNEQFF
TGTGCCAGCAGCTTAGCCGCGCGGGAGCCCTACAATGAGCAGTTCTTC
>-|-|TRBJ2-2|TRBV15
CATSRGQGRSTGELFF
TGTGCCACCAGCAGAGGCCAAGGGAGAAGCACCGGGGAGCTGTTTTTT
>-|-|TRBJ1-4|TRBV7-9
CASSSHRAANEKLFF
TGTGCCAGCAGCTCCCACAGGGCGGCGAATGAAAAACTGTTTTTT
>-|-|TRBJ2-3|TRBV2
CASRGGHLSTDTQYF
TGTGCCAGCAGGGGGGGGCACCTTAGCACAGATACGCAGTATTTT
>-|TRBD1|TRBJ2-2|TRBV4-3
CATAGDRVGDGELFF
TGCGCCACCGCGGGGGACAGGGTGGGGGACGGGGAGCTGTTTTTT
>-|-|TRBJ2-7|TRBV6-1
CASSTGYEQYF
TGTGCCAGCAGCACAGGGTACGAGCAGTACTTC
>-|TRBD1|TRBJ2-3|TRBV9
CASSPSGQGTDTQYF
TGTGCCAGCAGCCCCTCGGGACAGGGAACAGATACGCAGTATTTT
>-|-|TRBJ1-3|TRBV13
CASRGRDIDGNTIYF
TGTGCCAGCAGAGGCCGGGACATAGACGGAAACACCATATATTTT
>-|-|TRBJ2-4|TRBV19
CASSIGGPGNIQYF
TGTGCCAGTAGTATCGGAGGGCCCGGGAACATTCAGTACTTC
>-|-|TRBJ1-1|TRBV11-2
CASSLDRFSGTEAFF
TGTGCCAGCAGCTTAGACCGGTTTAGTGGCACTGAAGCTTTCTTT
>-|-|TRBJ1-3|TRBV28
CASLRGDFRTIYF
TGTGCCAGCTTGAGAGGGGATTTTCGCACCATATATTTT
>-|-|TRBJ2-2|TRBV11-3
CASSSWGGARGTGELFF
TGTGCCAGCAGCTCCTGGGGCGGGGCCCGGGGGACCGGGGAGCTGTTTTTT
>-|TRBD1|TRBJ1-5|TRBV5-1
CASSQWGTGSHQPQHF
TGCGCCAGCAGCCAATGGGGGACAGGGTCCCATCAGCCCCAGCATTTT
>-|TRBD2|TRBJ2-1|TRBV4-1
CASSQVTSGGYNEQFF
TGCGCCAGCAGCCAAGTAACTAGCGGGGGTTACAATGAGCAGTTCTTC
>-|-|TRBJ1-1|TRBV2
CASSEGYELSNTEAFF
TGTGCCAGCAGTGAAGGTTATGAACTATCGAACACTGAAGCTTTCTTT